One and the same sample provided the 14 T cell receptor beta chains below, sequenced in a study of T cells in women clearing cervical HPV infection. The assay was immunoSEQ multiplex PCR, and TCRdb's table has in-frame clones only and misses some. The data include 18,000 or so clones; the top ten clones carry under 15%. Material: blood buffy coat. The receptors derive from a woman aged 18-69 years with a cervical HPV16 infection that either progressed to CIN3+ or cleared (not recorded which).

On this clone: The CDR3 end falls 3 residues outside the read, so it is completed with the germline J gene. J is TRBJ2-7 and V is TRBV30, with 9 bases fitting TRBD1. Germline lookup yields CDR1 GTSNPN and CDR2 SVGIG (reference sequence). The CDR3 length is 13 residues. V lost 3 bases, J lost 2 bases, and 2 bases stayed unmatched. This chain's CDR3 is CAWRDRGTYEQYF. CDR3 DNA (partial): TGTGCCTGGAGGGACAGGGGAACCTACGAG.

Comments on this clone: The CDR3 is cut off 3 residues early in the read; its end comes from the germline J gene. The J gene is TRBJ2-1, the V gene TRBV6-2 or TRBV6-3; 10 bases fit TRBD2. Germline-derived CDR1 and CDR2 are MNHEY and SVGEGT. CDR3 size: 15 residues. The ends lost 5 bases at V and 4 bases at J; junction bases unmatched: 5. CDR3 bases read: TGTGCCAGCAGTATTCTAGCGGGGGCGTACAATGAG. As protein: CASSILAGAYNE. The complete CDR3 reads CASSILAGAYNEQFF.

In the case of this clone: The read ends 3 residues shy of where the CDR3 ends; the end is completed using the germline J gene. The rearrangement joins TRBV28 to TRBJ1-2, with 7 positions matching TRBD1. The germline V gene has CDR1 MDHEN and CDR2 SYDVKM. CDR3 size: 17 residues. Trimming cost V 6 bases and J 1 base; bases outside gene matches: 14. The chain's CDR3 is CASRRHRQGLFNYGYTF. The part of the CDR3 DNA that was read is TGTGCCAGCAGACGCCATCGACAGGGCCTTTTTAACTATGGC.

Details on this clone: Sequencing ends 3 residues short of the CDR3 end; the germline J gene provides the rest. The V gene is TRBV7-9, the J gene TRBJ1-2; 7 bases are shared with TRBD1. CDR1 is SEHNR, CDR2 FQNEAQ, per germline (reference sequence). The CDR3 has 14 amino acids. This CDR3 reads CASSYWTGLEGYTF. The sequenced CDR3 bases are TGTGCCAGCAGCTACTGGACAGGATTGGAGGGC.

As concerns this clone: The sequence runs out 3 residues before the end of the CDR3; the remainder is reconstructed from the germline J gene. The chain couples TRBV20-1 to TRBJ2-7, with a possible D match to TRBD1 (5 bases). Germline CDR1 and CDR2: DFQATT and SNEGSKA (reference sequence). The CDR3 totals 13 residues. V was shortened by 0 bases and J by 3 bases, with 9 bases between the two germline ends. CDR3 DNA (partial): TGCAGTGCTAGAGATCGACAGATCTACGAG. Its protein is CSARDRQIYE. The full CDR3 reads CSARDRQIYEQYF.

As concerns this clone: The read ends 3 residues early relative to the CDR3; the germline J gene fills the gap. The rearrangement uses TRBV28 and TRBJ1-5; D remains ambiguous. CDR1 and CDR2 from the germline V gene are MDHEN and SYDVKM. The V and J ends lost 5 bases and 6 bases respectively, with 17 bases between them. CDR3 length: 15 amino acids. This CDR3 reads CASSQMLVGSQPQHF. The CDR3 DNA, read in part, is TGTGCCAGCAGTCAAATGCTCGTTGGTAGTCAGCCC.

To note about this clone: The read gets to within 3 residues of the CDR3 end, and the germline J gene fills in the rest. V is TRBV15 and J is TRBJ2-1; perhaps TRBD2 as D (5 bases). Germline loops: CDR1 LNHNV, CDR2 YYDKDF (reference sequence). V lost 4 bases to trimming and J lost 4 bases, with 14 bases between them. There are 15 residues in the CDR3. The CDR3 DNA, read in part, is TGTGCCACCAGCATCCAGACTACAACATACAATGAG. This translates into CATSIQTTTYNE. The complete CDR3 sequence is CATSIQTTTYNEQFF.

Worth noting for this clone: The DNA ends 3 residues before the CDR3 does, and the rest of the CDR3 is filled in from the germline J gene. The chain links TRBV5-6 to TRBJ1-1; TRBD1 aligns across 7 bases. This CDR3 is 15 amino acids long. The V gene end was trimmed by 2 bases and the J gene end by 3 bases; junction bases not matched to a gene: 7. Germline V CDR1 and CDR2: SGHDT, YYEEEE. CDR3: CASSFAGTVDTEAFF. The covered CDR3 bases are TGTGCCAGCAGCTTCGCCGGGACAGTCGACACTGAA.

With respect to this clone: The read gets to within 3 residues of the CDR3 end, and the germline J gene fills in the rest. The chain joins TRBV29-1 to TRBJ2-2; 9 bases align to TRBD2. The CDR3 covers 15 residues. Trimming removed 1 base from V and 5 bases from J; junction bases left unmatched: 5. From germline, CDR1 is SQVTM and CDR2 ANQGSEA. The DNA read from the CDR3 is TGCAGCGTTGAAGGCGAGCGGGGGGTTACCGGGGAG. Its protein product is CSVEGERGVTGE. The entire CDR3 sequence reads CSVEGERGVTGELFF.

On this clone: The read ends 3 residues early relative to the CDR3; the germline J gene fills the gap. V gene TRBV20-1 combines with J gene TRBJ1-2, with D maybe TRBD1 (6 bases). Germline V gene data show CDR1 as DFQATT and CDR2 as SNEGSKA (reference sequence). The CDR3 runs to 15 residues. V was trimmed by 0 bases and J by 4 bases, leaving 15 bases between them. The sequenced CDR3 bases are TGCAGTGCTAGAGATCATAACAGGGAACCCTATGGC. This gives the protein CSARDHNREPYG. The CDR3 in full is CSARDHNREPYGYTF.

Remarks on this clone: The read comes to an end 3 residues before the CDR3 does, leaving the germline J gene to fill in the end. This rearrangement joins TRBV19 to TRBJ1-3; no clear D. Germline V gene data show CDR1 as LNHDA and CDR2 as SQIVND (reference sequence). CDR3 length equals 12 residues. The part of the CDR3 DNA that was read is TGTGCCAGTAGTATCTCACTAGCGGTC. This translates into CASSISLAV. The full CDR3 is CASSISLAVIYF.

As regards this clone: An end of the junction does not agree with germline; a read error may underlie this. The CDR3 goes on 3 residues after the read ends, and that part is filled in from the germline J gene. The J gene is TRBJ2-1, the V gene TRBV7-6; TRBD1 agrees at 7 bases. The CDR3 totals 16 residues. The germline V gene encodes CDR1 SGHVS and CDR2 FNYEAQ. The CDR3 DNA, read in part, is TGTGCCAGCAGCTCTAGACGACAGGGCTCCAACAATGAG. Amino acid sequence: CASSSRRQGSNNE. The full CDR3 protein is CASSSRRQGSNNEQFF.

The covered CDR3 bases are TGTGCCAGCAGCATGGGACAGGGTCTCGTGCATGAG. Encoded protein: CASSMGQGLVHE. The full-length CDR3 reads as CASSMGQGLVHEQFF. The chain is built from TRBV11-3 and TRBJ2-1, with 9 bases that match TRBD1. The read ends 3 residues early relative to the CDR3; the germline J gene fills the gap. Looked up from germline, CDR1 is SGHNT and CDR2 is YENEEA. The CDR3 consists of 15 residues. V dropped 5 bases and J dropped 8; count of bases not matched to a gene: 10.

A note on this clone: The DNA ends 3 residues before the CDR3 does, and the rest of the CDR3 is filled in from the germline J gene. The rearrangement joins TRBV18 to TRBJ2-2; D ambiguous. Germline V CDR1 and CDR2: KGHSH, LQKENI. The CDR3 contains 12 residues. The ends were cut back, 6 bases at V and 5 bases at J, with 7 bases in the middle. CDR3 bases read: TGTGCCAGCTCCCTTAGAACCGGGGAG. Translated: CASSLRTGE. The entire CDR3 reads CASSLRTGELFF.